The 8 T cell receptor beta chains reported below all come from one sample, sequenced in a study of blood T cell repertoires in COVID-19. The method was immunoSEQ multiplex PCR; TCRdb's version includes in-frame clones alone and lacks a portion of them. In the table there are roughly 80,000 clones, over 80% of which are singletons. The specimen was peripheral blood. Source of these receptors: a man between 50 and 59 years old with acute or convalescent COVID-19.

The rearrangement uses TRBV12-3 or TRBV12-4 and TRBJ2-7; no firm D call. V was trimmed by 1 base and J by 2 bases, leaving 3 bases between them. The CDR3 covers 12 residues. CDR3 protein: CASSLEPYEQYF. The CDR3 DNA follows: TGTGCCAGCAGTTTAGAGCCCTACGAGCAGTACTTC.

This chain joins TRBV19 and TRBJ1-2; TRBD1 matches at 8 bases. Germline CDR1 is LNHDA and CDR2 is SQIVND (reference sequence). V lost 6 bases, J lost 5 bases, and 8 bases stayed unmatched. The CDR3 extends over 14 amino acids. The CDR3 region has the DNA TGTGCCAGTAGGCAAACAGGGGGAACTTATGGCTACACCTTC. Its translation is CASRQTGGTYGYTF.

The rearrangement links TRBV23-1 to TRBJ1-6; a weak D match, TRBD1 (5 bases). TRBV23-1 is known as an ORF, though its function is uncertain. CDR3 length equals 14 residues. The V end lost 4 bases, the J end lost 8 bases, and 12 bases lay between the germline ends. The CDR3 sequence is CASSPDRSYSPLHF. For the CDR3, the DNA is TGCGCCAGCAGTCCTGACAGAAGTTATTCACCCCTCCACTTT.

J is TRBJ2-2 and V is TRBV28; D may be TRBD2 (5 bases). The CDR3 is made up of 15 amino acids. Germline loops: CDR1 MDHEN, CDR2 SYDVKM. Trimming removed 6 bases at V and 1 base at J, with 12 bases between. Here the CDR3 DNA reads TGTGCCAGCAGCAATCGCGGGTTGAACACCGGGGAGCTGTTTTTT. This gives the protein CASSNRGLNTGELFF.

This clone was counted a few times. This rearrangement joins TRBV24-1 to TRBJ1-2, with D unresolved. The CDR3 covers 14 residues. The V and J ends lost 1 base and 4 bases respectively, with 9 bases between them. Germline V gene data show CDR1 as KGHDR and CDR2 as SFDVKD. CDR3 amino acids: CATSDFGRSYGYTF. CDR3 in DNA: TGTGCCACCAGTGATTTTGGCAGAAGCTATGGCTACACCTTC.

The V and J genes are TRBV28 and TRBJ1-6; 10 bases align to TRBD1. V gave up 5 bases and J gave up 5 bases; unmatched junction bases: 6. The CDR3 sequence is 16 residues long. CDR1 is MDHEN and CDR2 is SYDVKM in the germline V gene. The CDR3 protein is CASSLGTGADNSPLHF. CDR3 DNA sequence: TGTGCCAGCAGTCTAGGGACAGGGGCGGATAATTCACCCCTCCACTTT.

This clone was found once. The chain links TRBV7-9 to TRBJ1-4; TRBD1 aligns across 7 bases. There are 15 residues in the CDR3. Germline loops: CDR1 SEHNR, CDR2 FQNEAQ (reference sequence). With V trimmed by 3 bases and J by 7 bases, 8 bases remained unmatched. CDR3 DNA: TGTGCCAGCAGCTTGTCCGGGACAGAAACTGAAAAACTGTTTTTT. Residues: CASSLSGTETEKLFF. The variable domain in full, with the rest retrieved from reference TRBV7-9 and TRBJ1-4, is DTGVSQNPRHKITKRGQNVTFRCDPISEHNRLYWYRQTLGQGPEFLTYFQNEAQLEKSRLLSDRFSAERPKGSFSTLEIQRTEQGDSAMYLCASSLSGTETEKLFFGSGTQLSVL.

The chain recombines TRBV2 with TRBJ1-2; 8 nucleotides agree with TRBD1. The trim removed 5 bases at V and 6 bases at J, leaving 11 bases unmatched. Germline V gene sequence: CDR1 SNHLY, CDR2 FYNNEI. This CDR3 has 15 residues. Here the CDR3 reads CASSTTGARGNGYTF. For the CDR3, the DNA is TGTGCCAGCAGTACGACAGGGGCGCGGGGTAATGGCTACACCTTC.